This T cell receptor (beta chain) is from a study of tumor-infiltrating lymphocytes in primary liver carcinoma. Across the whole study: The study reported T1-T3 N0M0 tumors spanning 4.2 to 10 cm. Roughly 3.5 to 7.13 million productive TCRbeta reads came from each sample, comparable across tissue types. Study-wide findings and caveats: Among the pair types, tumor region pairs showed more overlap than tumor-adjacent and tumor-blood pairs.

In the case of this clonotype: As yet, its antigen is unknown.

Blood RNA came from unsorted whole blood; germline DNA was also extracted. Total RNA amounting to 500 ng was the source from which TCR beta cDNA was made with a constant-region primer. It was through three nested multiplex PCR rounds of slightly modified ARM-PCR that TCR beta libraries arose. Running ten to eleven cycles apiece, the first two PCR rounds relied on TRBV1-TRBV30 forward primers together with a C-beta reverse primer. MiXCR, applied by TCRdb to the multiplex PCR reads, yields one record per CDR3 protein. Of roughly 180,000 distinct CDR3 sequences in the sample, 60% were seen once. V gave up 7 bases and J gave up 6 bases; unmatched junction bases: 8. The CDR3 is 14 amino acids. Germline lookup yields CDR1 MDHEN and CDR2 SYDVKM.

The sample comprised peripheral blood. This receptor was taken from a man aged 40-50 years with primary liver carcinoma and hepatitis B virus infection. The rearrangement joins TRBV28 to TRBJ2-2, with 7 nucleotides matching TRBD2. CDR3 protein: CASILRGVPGELFF. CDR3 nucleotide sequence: TGTGCCAGCATCCTCCGGGGGGTCCCCGGGGAGCTGTTTTTT.